This T cell receptor (beta chain) was captured by sequencing in a study of blood T cell repertoires in COVID-19. Study overall: There were acute and convalescent COVID-19 samples, and they came from the United States, Italy and Spain. From T cells, B-cell-depleted T cells, or PBMCs came the material, which was cDNA or gDNA.

Sequencing used immunoSEQ multiplex PCR; TCRdb keeps in-frame clones, though not all of them. The sample contains approximately 200,000 clones, 75% to 90% of which appear only once. This clone was seen only once. Assignment of participants to cohorts was predicated upon participant-reported clinical history. Before being deemed recovered, Cohort 3 donors had two negative PCRs, clearance, or symptom resolution. With 7 bases removed from V and 8 bases from J, the gap between germline ends came to 20 bases. CDR1 MNHEY and CDR2 SMNVEV come from the germline V gene (reference sequence). This CDR3 is built from 14 residues.

The sequenced sample was PBMCs or T cells enriched from blood (not recorded which). The V call is TRBV27, the J call TRBJ1-1, with no clear D. This sequence originates from a man aged 25 to 45 who had recovered from COVID-19. The CDR3 DNA follows: TGTGCCAGCAAAGGGAGAGGCGAGTGGTGGGAAGCTTTCTTT. Translating gives CASKGRGEWWEAFF.